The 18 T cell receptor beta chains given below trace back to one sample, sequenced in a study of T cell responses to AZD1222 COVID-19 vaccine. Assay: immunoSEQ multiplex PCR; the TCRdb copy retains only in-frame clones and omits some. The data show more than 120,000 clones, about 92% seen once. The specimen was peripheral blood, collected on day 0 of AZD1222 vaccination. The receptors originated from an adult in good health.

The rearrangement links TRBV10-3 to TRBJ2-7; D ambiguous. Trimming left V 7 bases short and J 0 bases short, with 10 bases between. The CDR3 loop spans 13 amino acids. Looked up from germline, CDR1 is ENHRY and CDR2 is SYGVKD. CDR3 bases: TGTGCCATCAAGAGCGTTAGCTCCTACGAGCAGTACTTC. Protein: CAIKSVSSYEQYF.

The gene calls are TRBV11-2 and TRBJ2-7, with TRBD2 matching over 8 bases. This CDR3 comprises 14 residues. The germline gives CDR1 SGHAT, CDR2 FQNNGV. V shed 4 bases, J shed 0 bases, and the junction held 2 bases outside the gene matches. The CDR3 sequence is CASSSAGGSYEQYF. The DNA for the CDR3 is TGTGCCAGCAGCTCGGCGGGGGGCTCCTACGAGCAGTACTTC.

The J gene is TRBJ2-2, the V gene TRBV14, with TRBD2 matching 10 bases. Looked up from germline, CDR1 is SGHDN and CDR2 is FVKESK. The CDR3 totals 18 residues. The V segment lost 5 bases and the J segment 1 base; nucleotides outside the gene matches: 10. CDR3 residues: CASSYSHTSGVNTGELFF. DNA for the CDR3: TGTGCCAGCAGCTACTCCCACACTAGCGGGGTGAACACCGGGGAGCTGTTTTTT.

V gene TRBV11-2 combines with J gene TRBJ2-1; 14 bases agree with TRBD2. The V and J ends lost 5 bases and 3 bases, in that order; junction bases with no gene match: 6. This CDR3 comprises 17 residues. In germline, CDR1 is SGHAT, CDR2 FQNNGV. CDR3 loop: CASSRGTSGSSYNEQFF. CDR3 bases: TGTGCCAGCAGCCGCGGGACTAGCGGGAGTAGCTACAATGAGCAGTTCTTC.

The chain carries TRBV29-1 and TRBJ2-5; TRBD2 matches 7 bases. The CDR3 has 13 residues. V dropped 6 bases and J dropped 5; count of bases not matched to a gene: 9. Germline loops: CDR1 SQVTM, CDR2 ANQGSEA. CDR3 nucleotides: TGCAGCGTCATTAGCGGGCTAGTGGAGACCCAGTACTTC. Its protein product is CSVISGLVETQYF.

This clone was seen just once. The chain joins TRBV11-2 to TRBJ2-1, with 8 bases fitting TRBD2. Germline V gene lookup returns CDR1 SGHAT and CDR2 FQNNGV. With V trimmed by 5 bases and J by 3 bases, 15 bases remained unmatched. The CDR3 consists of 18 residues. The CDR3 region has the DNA TGTGCCAGCAGCATACGCCTAGCCGGGACTAGTGACTACAATGAGCAGTTCTTC. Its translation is CASSIRLAGTSDYNEQFF.

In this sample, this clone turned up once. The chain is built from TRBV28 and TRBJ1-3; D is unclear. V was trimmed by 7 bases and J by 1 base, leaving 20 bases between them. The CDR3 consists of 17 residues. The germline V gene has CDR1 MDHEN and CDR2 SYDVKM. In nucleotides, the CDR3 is TGTGCCAGCACCCTTACCCGGACTCTTCCTTCTGGAAACACCATATATTTT. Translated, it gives CASTLTRTLPSGNTIYF.

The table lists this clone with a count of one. As DNA, the CDR3 is TGTGCCAGCAGTACACAGGGTGAAGCTTTCTTT. It is translated as CASSTQGEAFF. This chain connects TRBV6-5 to TRBJ1-1; a weak D match, TRBD1 (6 bases). CDR3 length: 11 residues. The V end was cut by 5 bases, the J end by 7 bases, with 8 bases between. CDR1 MNHEY and CDR2 SVGAGI come from the germline V gene.

CDR3: CASSLVNRANTEAFF. CDR3 nucleotides: TGTGCCAGCAGCTTAGTAAACAGAGCGAACACTGAAGCTTTCTTT. The chain links TRBV7-2 to TRBJ1-1, with D uncertain. The ends were cut back, 1 base at V and 1 base at J, with 10 bases in the middle. The germline CDR1 and CDR2 sequences are SGHTA and FQGNSA. The CDR3 sequence is 15 residues long.

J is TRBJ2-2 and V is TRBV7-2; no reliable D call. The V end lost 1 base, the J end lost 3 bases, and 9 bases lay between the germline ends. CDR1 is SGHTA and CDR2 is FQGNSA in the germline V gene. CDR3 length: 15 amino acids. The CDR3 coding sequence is TGTGCCAGCAGCTTAGGGGCAGGAGACACCGGGGAGCTGTTTTTT. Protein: CASSLGAGDTGELFF.

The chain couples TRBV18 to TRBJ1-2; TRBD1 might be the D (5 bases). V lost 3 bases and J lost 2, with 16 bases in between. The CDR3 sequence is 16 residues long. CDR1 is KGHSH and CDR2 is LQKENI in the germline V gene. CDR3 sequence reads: CASSPLMGEGNYGYTF. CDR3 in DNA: TGTGCCAGCTCACCCCTCATGGGCGAGGGGAACTATGGCTACACCTTC.

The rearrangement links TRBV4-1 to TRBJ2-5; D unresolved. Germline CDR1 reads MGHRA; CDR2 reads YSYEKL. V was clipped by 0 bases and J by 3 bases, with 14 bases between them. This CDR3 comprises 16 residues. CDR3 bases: TGCGCCAGCAGCCAAGACCGCCTTGGTGGGGAAGAGACCCAGTACTTC. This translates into CASSQDRLGGEETQYF.

CDR3 sequence: CASSLGGRDGYTF. DNA of the CDR3: TGTGCCAGCAGCTTGGGAGGGAGGGATGGCTACACCTTC. V gene TRBV5-6 combines with J gene TRBJ1-2, with D uncertain. Looked up from germline, CDR1 is SGHDT and CDR2 is YYEEEE. V was shortened by 0 bases and J by 6 bases, with 9 bases between the two germline ends. The length of the CDR3 is 13 residues.

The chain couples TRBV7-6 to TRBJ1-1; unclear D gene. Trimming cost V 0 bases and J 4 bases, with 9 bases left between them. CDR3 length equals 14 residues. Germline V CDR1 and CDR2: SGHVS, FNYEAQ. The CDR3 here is CASSLAQLGTEAFF. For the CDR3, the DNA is TGTGCCAGCAGCTTAGCGCAACTAGGCACTGAAGCTTTCTTT.

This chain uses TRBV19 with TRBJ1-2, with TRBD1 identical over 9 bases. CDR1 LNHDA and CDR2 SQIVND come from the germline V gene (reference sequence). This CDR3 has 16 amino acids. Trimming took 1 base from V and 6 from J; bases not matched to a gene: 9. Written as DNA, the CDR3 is TGTGCCAGTAGTATAGGGATTGACAGGGGGGTGGATGGCTACACCTTC. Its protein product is CASSIGIDRGVDGYTF.

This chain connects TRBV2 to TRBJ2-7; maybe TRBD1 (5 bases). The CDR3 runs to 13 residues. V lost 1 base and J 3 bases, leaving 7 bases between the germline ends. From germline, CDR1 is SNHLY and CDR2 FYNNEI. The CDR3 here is CASSEVGVYEQYF. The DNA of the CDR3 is TGTGCCAGCAGTGAAGTAGGGGTCTACGAGCAGTACTTC.

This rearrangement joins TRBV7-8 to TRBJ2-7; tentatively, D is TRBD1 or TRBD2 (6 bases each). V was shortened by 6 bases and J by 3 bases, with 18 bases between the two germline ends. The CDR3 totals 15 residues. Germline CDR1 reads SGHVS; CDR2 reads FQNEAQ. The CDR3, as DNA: TGTGCCAGCAGTGGAGGGGGGACGAGTTACTACGAGCAGTACTTC. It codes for CASSGGGTSYYEQYF.

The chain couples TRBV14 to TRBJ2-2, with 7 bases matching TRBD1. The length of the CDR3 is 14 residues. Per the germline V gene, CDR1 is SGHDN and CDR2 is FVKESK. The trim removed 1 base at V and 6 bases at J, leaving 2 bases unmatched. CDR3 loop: CASSQVQGAGELFF. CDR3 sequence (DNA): TGTGCCAGCAGCCAAGTTCAGGGGGCCGGGGAGCTGTTTTTT.